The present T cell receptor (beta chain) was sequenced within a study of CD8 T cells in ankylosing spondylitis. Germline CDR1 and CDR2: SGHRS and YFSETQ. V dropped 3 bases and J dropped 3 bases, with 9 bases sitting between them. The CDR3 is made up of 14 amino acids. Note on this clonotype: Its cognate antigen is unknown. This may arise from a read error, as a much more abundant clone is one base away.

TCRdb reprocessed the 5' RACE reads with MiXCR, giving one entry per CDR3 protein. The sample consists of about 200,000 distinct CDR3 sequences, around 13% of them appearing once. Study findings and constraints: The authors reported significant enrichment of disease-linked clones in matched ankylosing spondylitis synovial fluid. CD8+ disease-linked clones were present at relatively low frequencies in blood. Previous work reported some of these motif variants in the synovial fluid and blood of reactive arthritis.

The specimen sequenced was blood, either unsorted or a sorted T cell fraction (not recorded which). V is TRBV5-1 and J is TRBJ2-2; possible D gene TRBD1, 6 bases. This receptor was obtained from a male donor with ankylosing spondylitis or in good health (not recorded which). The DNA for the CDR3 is TGCGCCAGCAGCTCGGACAGCTACACCGGGGAGCTGTTTTTT. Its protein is CASSSDSYTGELFF.